This T cell receptor beta chain was obtained from a study of control samples from healthy donors and cancer patients. The CDR3 has 15 residues. Trimming at V came to 1 base and at J to 4 bases, leaving 3 bases not matched to a gene. Germline loops: CDR1 LNHNV, CDR2 YYDKDF (reference sequence). Clones were read by immunoSEQ multiplex PCR, and TCRdb kept only the in-frame ones, dropping some. The table includes roughly 130,000 clones, approximately 86% detected once. This sequence was found in a woman in her 30s in good health. The chain employs TRBV15 and TRBJ2-7, with 11 nucleotides matching TRBD2. Sequenced: blood. CDR3: CATSRVTSGAYEQYF. CDR3 DNA sequence: TGTGCCACCAGCAGAGTGACTAGCGGGGCTTACGAGCAGTACTTC.